Listed below are T cell receptor beta chains from one sample, sequenced in a study of shared clonotypes between healthy human individuals. Repertoires were generated with immunoSEQ multiplex PCR, while TCRdb's copy carries only in-frame clones and drops some. The profile shows roughly 2,500,000 clones, 93% of them singletons. Specimen: naive CD4+ T cells from PBMCs. Receptors were obtained from a man between 18 and 29 years old in good health. Some clones in this sample may be carry-over from other donors' samples. Both conserved end residues are part of each CDR3. A D gene is named only where the DNA matches it firmly. Clone size is shown for a subset of rows, as once, few, many or a class of expanded clone.

TRBJ2-7 | TRBV2 | few | NA | CASSYTYEQYF | TGTGCCAGCAGCTACACTTACGAGCAGTACTTC
TRBJ2-2 | TRBV7-3 | NA | TRBD1 | CASSLMGTGNTGELFF | TGTGCCAGCAGCTTAATGGGGACAGGGAACACCGGGGAGCTGTTTTTT
TRBJ1-5 | TRBV28 | NA | NA | CASSGGTDSGPAQHF | TGTGCCAGCAGTGGGGGAACGGACTCAGGACCAGCCCAGCATTTT
TRBJ2-7 | TRBV18 | NA | TRBD2 | CASSPGGGLYEQYF | TGTGCCAGCTCCCCCGGCGGGGGGCTCTACGAGCAGTACTTC
TRBJ2-2 | TRBV27 | NA | TRBD1 | CASSFWGQGNTGELFF | TGTGCCAGCAGTTTTTGGGGACAGGGGAACACCGGGGAGCTGTTTTTT
TRBJ1-1 | TRBV6-1 | NA | NA | CASSLRGGGGTEAFF | TGTGCCAGCAGTCTAAGGGGCGGAGGGGGCACTGAAGCTTTCTTT
TRBJ1-1 | TRBV5-1 | NA | TRBD1 | CASSSGTGDMNTEAFF | TGCGCCAGCAGCTCCGGGACAGGGGATATGAACACTGAAGCTTTCTTT
TRBJ2-7 | TRBV5-4 | NA | NA | CASSFGLEQYF | TGTGCCAGCAGCTTCGGGCTCGAGCAGTACTTC
TRBJ2-1 | TRBV28 | NA | NA | CASSSPLSPGYNEQFF | TGTGCCAGCAGCTCCCCGCTCTCCCCGGGCTACAATGAGCAGTTCTTC
TRBJ1-4 | TRBV6-6 | NA | NA | CASRQQTKNEKLFF | TGTGCCAGCAGACAGCAAACGAAGAATGAAAAACTGTTTTTT
TRBJ2-5 | TRBV28 | NA | NA | CASSLSAGPQETQYF | TGTGCCAGCAGTTTATCAGCGGGCCCCCAAGAGACCCAGTACTTC
TRBJ1-1 | TRBV28 | NA | NA | CASSLLSGSEAFF | TGTGCCAGCAGTTTATTGAGTGGCAGCGAAGCTTTCTTT
TRBJ2-1 | TRBV7-7 | NA | TRBD2 | CASSPTTSGTSNEQFF | TGTGCCAGCAGCCCCACAACTAGCGGGACTAGCAATGAGCAGTTCTTC
TRBJ2-2 | TRBV28 | NA | NA | CASSSPGHTGELFF | TGTGCCAGCAGTTCGCCGGGCCACACCGGGGAGCTGTTTTTT
TRBJ1-2 | TRBV7-8 | NA | NA | CASSPRTVSRLLYGYTF | TGTGCCAGCAGCCCTCGGACCGTCTCGCGTCTTTTATATGGCTACACCTTC
TRBJ1-2 | TRBV4-1 | few | NA | CASSQVGNRAGYTF | TGCGCCAGCAGCCAAGTAGGGAACAGGGCTGGCTACACCTTC
TRBJ1-1 | TRBV19 | NA | NA | CASSVGVTEAFF | TGTGCCAGTAGTGTAGGGGTTACTGAAGCTTTCTTT
TRBJ1-1 | TRBV19 | NA | TRBD1 | CASETLTGRRAEAFF | TGTGCCAGCGAAACTCTGACAGGGAGGCGGGCTGAAGCTTTCTTT
TRBJ2-6 | TRBV6-1 | NA | NA | CASSEALHGANVLTF | TGTGCCAGCAGTGAAGCCTTGCATGGGGCCAACGTCCTGACTTTC
TRBJ2-7 | TRBV19 | few | NA | CASSIVSGRRPTSYEQYF | TGTGCCAGTAGTATAGTCAGCGGCCGAAGACCCACCTCCTACGAGCAGTACTTC
TRBJ2-3 | TRBV6-1 | NA | NA | CASSEMGDLDTQYF | TGTGCCAGCAGTGAAATGGGGGACTTAGATACGCAGTATTTT
TRBJ2-3 | TRBV29-1 | NA | TRBD2 | CSVGSGDGDTQYF | TGCAGCGTCGGTAGCGGGGACGGAGATACGCAGTATTTT
TRBJ2-2 | TRBV14 | NA | NA | CASSQSANRGLATGELFF | TGTGCCAGCAGCCAGTCGGCTAACCGGGGATTGGCCACCGGGGAGCTGTTTTTT
TRBJ1-6 | TRBV28 | NA | TRBD1 | CASSGTGEPLHF | TGTGCCAGCAGTGGGACAGGAGAACCCCTCCACTTT
TRBJ2-1 | TRBV7-3 | NA | NA | CASSLDARGRQFF | TGTGCCAGCAGCTTAGACGCACGGGGTCGGCAGTTCTTC
TRBJ2-3 | TRBV21-1 | NA | NA | CASSKDKVGEDTQYF | TGTGCCAGCAGCAAAGATAAAGTTGGGGAGGATACGCAGTATTTT
TRBJ2-3 | TRBV9 | NA | NA | CASSVAGAHTDTQYF | TGTGCCAGCAGCGTAGCGGGAGCCCACACAGATACGCAGTATTTT
TRBJ2-1 | TRBV28 | NA | NA | CASTITRSYNEQFF | TGTGCCAGCACAATTACTAGGTCCTACAATGAGCAGTTCTTC
TRBJ2-3 | TRBV5-1 | NA | TRBD1 | CASSLAGQGRDTQYF | TGCGCCAGCAGCTTGGCCGGACAGGGGAGGGATACGCAGTATTTT
TRBJ1-5 | TRBV5-6 | NA | TRBD1 | CASSSSGSTGVNQPQHF | TGTGCCAGCAGCTCAAGCGGTTCCACAGGGGTCAATCAGCCCCAGCATTTT